The present T cell receptor beta chain was sequenced within a study of T cell changes during pregnancy in multiple sclerosis. Profiling relied on immunoSEQ multiplex PCR, and the TCRdb table lists in-frame clones only, not all of them. The sample has 55,000 to 85,000 clones, more than 80% seen once. The CDR3 contains 15 residues. Looked up from germline, CDR1 is LNHDA and CDR2 is SQIVND (reference sequence). Trimming removed 4 bases at V and 2 bases at J, with 11 bases between. This TCR derives from a female donor with multiple sclerosis, enrolled in a pregnancy study. The material sequenced was peripheral blood, taken in the third trimester of pregnancy. This sequence joins TRBV19 and TRBJ2-2, with D maybe TRBD1 (6 bases). CDR3 sequence (DNA): TGTGCCAGTAGTACAGGACAGACAAACACCGGGGAGCTGTTTTTT. Translated, it gives CASSTGQTNTGELFF.